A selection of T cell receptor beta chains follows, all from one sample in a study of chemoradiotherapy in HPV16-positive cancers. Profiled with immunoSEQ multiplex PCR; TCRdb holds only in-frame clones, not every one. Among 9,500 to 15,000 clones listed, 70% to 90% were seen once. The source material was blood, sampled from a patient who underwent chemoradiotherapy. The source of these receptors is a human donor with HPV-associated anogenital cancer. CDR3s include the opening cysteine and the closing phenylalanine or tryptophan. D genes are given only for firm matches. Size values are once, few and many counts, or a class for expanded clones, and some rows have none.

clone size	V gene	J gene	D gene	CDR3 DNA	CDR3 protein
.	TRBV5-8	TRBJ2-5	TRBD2	TGTGCCAGCAGCACCCGGGATAGCGGGGGGACAGAGACCCAGTACTTC	CASSTRDSGGTETQYF
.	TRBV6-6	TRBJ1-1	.	TGTGCCAGCAGTCCGCCAGGGCCTAACACTGAAGCTTTCTTT	CASSPPGPNTEAFF
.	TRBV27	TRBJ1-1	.	TGTGCCAGCCATACTACAATGGGGACTGAAGCTTTCTTT	CASHTTMGTEAFF
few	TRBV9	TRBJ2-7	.	TGTGCCAGCAGCCCCCACGCGGGGTCGGAGGAGCAGTACTTC	CASSPHAGSEEQYF
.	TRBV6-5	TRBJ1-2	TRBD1	TGTGCCAGCAGTTACTCGAGACAGGGTAGTAGCTACACCTTC	CASSYSRQGSSYTF
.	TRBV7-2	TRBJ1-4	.	TGTGCCAGCAGTCCTACCCTACGAGGCGAAAAACTGTTTTTT	CASSPTLRGEKLFF
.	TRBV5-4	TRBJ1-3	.	TGTGCCAGCAGCTTGGGGGGGGTCCAGTCTGGAAACACCATATATTTT	CASSLGGVQSGNTIYF
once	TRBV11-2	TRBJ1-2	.	TGTGCCAGCAGACCCATCTGGGCGGGGGACTATGGCTACACCTTC	CASRPIWAGDYGYTF
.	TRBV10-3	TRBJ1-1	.	TGTGCCATCAGGGGAGTGGGTTCGAACACTGAAGCTTTCTTT	CAIRGVGSNTEAFF
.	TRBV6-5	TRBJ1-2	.	TGTGCCACTGACTCGGGGACTCCGGGTCTGTATGGCTACACCTTC	CATDSGTPGLYGYTF
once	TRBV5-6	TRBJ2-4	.	TGTGCCAGCAGCTTGCCGCCGTACTTC	CASSLPPYF
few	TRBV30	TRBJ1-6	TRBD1	TGTGCCTACACAACAGGGGGCGGGTCACCCCTCCACTTT	CAYTTGGGSPLHF
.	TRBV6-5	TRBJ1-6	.	TGTGCCAGCAGTTACTCTAGGAGCTCCTATAATTCACCCCTCCACTTT	CASSYSRSSYNSPLHF
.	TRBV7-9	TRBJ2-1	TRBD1	TGTGCCAGCAGCCCGGGACAGGGCAATGAGCAGTTCTTC	CASSPGQGNEQFF
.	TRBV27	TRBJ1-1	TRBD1	TGTGCCAGCAGCCCGGGAACGCGGGACAGGCTGAACACTGAAGCTTTCTTT	CASSPGTRDRLNTEAFF
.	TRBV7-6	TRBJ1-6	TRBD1	TGTGCCAGCAGCCGGGACCCAGGGGGTTCACCCCTCCACTTT	CASSRDPGGSPLHF
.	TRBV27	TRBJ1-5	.	TGTGCCAGCAGTTTCTACAATCAGCCCCAGCATTTT	CASSFYNQPQHF
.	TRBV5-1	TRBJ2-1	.	TGCGCCAGCACCGACCCTTCAATCGGTATCTACAATGAGCAGTTCTTC	CASTDPSIGIYNEQFF
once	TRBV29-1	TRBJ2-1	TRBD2	TGCAGCGCCCGACTAGCGGGGGGGCTCGATGAGCAGTTCTTC	CSARLAGGLDEQFF
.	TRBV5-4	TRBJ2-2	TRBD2	TGTGCCAGCAGCCTCCTAGCGGGGGCGAACACCGGGGAGCTGTTTTTT	CASSLLAGANTGELFF
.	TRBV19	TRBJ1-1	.	TGTGCCAGTAGTATCCGACGGGACACTGAAGCTTTCTTT	CASSIRRDTEAFF
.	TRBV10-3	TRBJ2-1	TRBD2	TGTGCCATCAGGGGGACTAGCCAGTACAATGAGCAGTTCTTC	CAIRGTSQYNEQFF
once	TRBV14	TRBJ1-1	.	TGTGCCAGCAGCCCCTGGGGGGCAGATGAAGCTTTCTTT	CASSPWGADEAFF
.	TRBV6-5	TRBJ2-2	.	TGTGCCAGCAGAAACGGGGCGGTGAACACCGGGGAGCTGTTTTTT	CASRNGAVNTGELFF
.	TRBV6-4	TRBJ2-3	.	TGTGCCAGCAGTTCGGGGGACACAGTCACAGATACGCAGTATTTT	CASSSGDTVTDTQYF
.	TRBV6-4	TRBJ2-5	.	TGTGCCATTTTCCGCGGGGTCCAGGGGGAGACCCAGTACTTC	CAIFRGVQGETQYF
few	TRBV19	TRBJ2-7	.	TGTGCCATTCAGGGTAGGGAGATCGAGCAGTACTTC	CAIQGREIEQYF
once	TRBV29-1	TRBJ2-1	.	TGCAGCGTTGAAGGACGTCCGGCCATTCCCTACAATGAGCAGTTCTTC	CSVEGRPAIPYNEQFF
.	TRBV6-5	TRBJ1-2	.	TGTGCCAGCAGTTACTCGAACTATGGCTACACCTTC	CASSYSNYGYTF
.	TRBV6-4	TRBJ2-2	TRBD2	TGTGCCAGCAGTGACTCTGAGCTAGGACTAGCGGGGAACACCGGGGAGCTGTTTTTT	CASSDSELGLAGNTGELFF
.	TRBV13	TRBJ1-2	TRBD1	TGTGCCAGCAGTCATCGGACAGGGTCGCATGGCTACACCTTC	CASSHRTGSHGYTF
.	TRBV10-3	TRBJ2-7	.	TGTGCCATCAGTGAGAGGCAGGGGAACGAGCAGTACTTC	CAISERQGNEQYF
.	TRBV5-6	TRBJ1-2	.	TGTGCCAGCAGCTCAGGGACTGGCTACACCTTC	CASSSGTGYTF
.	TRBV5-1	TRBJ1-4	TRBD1	TGCGCCAGCAGCTTGGATAGGGTTTCGACAGGGAGACTGTTTTTT	CASSLDRVSTGRLFF
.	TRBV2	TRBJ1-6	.	TGTGCCAGCAGTGAAGTGGGAGCCGAGTTATCCCTCCACTTT	CASSEVGAELSLHF
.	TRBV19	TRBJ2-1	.	TGTGCCAGTAGCGGGTTCGATGAGCAGTTCTTC	CASSGFDEQFF
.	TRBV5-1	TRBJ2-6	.	TGCGCCAGCAGCTTGGACGGGGCTGGGGCCAACGTCCTGACTTTC	CASSLDGAGANVLTF
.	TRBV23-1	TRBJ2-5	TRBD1	TGCGCCAGCAGTCAATCCCCCGGGACAGAAGAGACCCAGTACTTC	CASSQSPGTEETQYF
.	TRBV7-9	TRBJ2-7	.	TGTGCCAGCAGCTTAGGGGGCGGCCCAGTGTACTTC	CASSLGGGPVYF
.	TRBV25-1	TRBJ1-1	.	TGTGCCAGCAGTTGGGGCAGAAACACTGAAGCTTTCTTT	CASSWGRNTEAFF
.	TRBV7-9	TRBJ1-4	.	TGTGCCAGCAGCTACGCGGGTGAACGTGGCGAAAAACTGTTTTTT	CASSYAGERGEKLFF
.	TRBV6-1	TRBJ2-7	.	TGTGCCAGCAGCCTATCCAGGGATACCTACGAGCAGTACTTC	CASSLSRDTYEQYF
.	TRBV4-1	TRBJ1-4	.	TGCGCCAGCAGCCGCACCCAGTTTGGGGCCCTCCTATTGGGGACTAATGAAAAACTGTTTTTT	CASSRTQFGALLLGTNEKLFF
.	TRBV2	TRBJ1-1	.	TGTGCCAGCAGTGAAGCTAGGGATGAGCCTAACACTGAAGCTTTCTTT	CASSEARDEPNTEAFF
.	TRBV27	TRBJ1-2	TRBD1	TGTGCCAGCAGTCCATCTGGGGCGACAGGGTTCTATGGCTACACCTTC	CASSPSGATGFYGYTF
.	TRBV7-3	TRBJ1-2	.	TGTGCCAGCAGCTTAAGGAACAGGGTCGCGGAGGGCTACACCTTC	CASSLRNRVAEGYTF
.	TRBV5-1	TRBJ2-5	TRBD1	TGCGCCAGCTCCGAACAGGGGAACCAAGAGACCCAGTACTTC	CASSEQGNQETQYF
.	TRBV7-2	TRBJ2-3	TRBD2	TGTGCCAGCAGCTTCCGACTAGCGGGGGGGGGCACAGATACGCAGTATTTT	CASSFRLAGGGTDTQYF
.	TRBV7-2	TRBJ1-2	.	TGTGCCAGCAGCTTCTCGTTTGGAGTCGGCTATGGCTACACCTTC	CASSFSFGVGYGYTF
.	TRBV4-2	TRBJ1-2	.	TGTGCCAGCAGCCAAGGGTTCCGAACGGACTATGGCTACACCTTC	CASSQGFRTDYGYTF
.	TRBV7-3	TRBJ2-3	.	TGTGCCAGCAGCTTACGTCCCCCCACAGGGTACCTCGCCACAGATACGCAGTATTTT	CASSLRPPTGYLATDTQYF
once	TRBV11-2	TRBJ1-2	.	TGTGCCAGCAGCCCCGGGAAGACTAACTATGGCTACACCTTC	CASSPGKTNYGYTF
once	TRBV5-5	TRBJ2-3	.	TGTGCCAGCAGCTTGGATCGGCCCCGAACAGATACGCAGTATTTT	CASSLDRPRTDTQYF
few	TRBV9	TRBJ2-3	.	TGTGCCAGCAGCAAAGCCGGGACTCCTAACACAGATACGCAGTATTTT	CASSKAGTPNTDTQYF